This T cell receptor beta chain comes out of a study of PD-L1 blockade in urothelial cancer. Time point defined: pretreatment peripheral blood. The CDR3 covers 14 residues. CDR1 MDHEN and CDR2 SYDVKM come from the germline V gene. V was cut by 3 bases and J by 7 bases, with 15 bases left in between. The data were produced by immunoSEQ multiplex PCR, yet TCRdb's version contains in-frame clones alone and is incomplete. The sample lists 85,000 to 100,000 clones; about nine tenths were seen once. The material was PBMCs, obtained around atezolizumab (anti-PD-L1) treatment. The clonotype was recovered from a man aged 55 to 70 with urothelial cancer. The chain links TRBV28 to TRBJ1-2; D uncertain. The CDR3 is CASSLRERIGGYTF. The CDR3 nucleotides read TGTGCCAGCAGTTTGAGGGAAAGGATTGGTGGCTACACCTTC.